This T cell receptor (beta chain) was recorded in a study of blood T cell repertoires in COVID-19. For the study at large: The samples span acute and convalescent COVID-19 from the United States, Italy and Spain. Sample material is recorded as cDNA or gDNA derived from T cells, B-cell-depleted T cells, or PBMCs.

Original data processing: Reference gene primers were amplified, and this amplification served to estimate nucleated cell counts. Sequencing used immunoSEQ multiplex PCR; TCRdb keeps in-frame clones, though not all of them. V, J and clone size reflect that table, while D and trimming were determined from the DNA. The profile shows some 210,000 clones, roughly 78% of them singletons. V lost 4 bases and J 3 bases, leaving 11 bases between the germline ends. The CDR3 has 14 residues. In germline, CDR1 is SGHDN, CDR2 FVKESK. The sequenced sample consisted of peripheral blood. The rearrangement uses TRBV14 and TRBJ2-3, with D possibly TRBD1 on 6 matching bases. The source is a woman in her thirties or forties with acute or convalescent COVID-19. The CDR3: CASSPGTRTDTQYF. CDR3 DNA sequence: TGTGCCAGCAGCCCCGGGACAAGAACAGATACGCAGTATTTT.